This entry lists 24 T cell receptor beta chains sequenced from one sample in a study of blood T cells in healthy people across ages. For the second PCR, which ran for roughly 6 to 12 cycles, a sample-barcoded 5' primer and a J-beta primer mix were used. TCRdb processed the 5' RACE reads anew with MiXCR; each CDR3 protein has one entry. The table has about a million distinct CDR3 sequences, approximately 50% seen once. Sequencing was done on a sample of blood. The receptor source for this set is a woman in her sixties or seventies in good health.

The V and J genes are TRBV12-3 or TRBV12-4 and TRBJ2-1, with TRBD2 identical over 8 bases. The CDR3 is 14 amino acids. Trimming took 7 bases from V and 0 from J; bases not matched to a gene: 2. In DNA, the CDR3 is TGTGCCAGCAAAAGCGGGAGCTCCTACAATGAGCAGTTCTTC. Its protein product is CASKSGSSYNEQFF.

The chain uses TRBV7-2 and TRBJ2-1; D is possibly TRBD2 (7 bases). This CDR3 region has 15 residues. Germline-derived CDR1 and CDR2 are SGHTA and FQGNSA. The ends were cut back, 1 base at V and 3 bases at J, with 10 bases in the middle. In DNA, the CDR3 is TGTGCCAGCAGCTTAGGGGGGGGCCTCTACAATGAGCAGTTCTTC. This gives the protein CASSLGGGLYNEQFF.

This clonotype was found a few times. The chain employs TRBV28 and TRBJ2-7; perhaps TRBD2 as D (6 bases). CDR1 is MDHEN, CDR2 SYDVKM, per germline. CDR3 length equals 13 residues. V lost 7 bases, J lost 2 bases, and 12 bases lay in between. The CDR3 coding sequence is TGTGCCAGCACTTCGGGGGAAACCTACGAGCAGTACTTC. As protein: CASTSGETYEQYF.

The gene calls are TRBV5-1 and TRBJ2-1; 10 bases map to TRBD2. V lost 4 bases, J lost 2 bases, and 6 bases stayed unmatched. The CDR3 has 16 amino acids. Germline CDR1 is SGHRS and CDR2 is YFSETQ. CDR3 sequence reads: CASSPTLAGAYNEQFF. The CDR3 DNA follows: TGCGCCAGCAGCCCCACGCTAGCGGGGGCCTACAATGAGCAGTTCTTC.

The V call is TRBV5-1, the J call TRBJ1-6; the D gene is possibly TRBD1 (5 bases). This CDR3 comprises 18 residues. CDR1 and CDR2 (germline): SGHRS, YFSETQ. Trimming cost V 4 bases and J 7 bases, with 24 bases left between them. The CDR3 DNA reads TGCGCCAGCAGCAAAGCACCCGGGACGAAGACCGCCAATTCACCCCTCCACTTT. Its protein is CASSKAPGTKTANSPLHF.

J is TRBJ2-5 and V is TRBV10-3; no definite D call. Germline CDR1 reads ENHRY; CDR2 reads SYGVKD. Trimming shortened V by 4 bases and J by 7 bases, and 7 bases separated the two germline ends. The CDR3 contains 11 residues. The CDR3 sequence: CAISGAWTQYF. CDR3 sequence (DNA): TGTGCCATCAGTGGCGCGTGGACCCAGTACTTC.

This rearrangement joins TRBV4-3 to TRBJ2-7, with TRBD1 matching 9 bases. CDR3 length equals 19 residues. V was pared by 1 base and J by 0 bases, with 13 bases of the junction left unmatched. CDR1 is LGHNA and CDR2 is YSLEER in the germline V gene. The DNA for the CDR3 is TGCGCCAGCAGCCAAGTACCGGGACAGGGTGAGACAAGCTCCTACGAGCAGTACTTC. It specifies CASSQVPGQGETSSYEQYF.

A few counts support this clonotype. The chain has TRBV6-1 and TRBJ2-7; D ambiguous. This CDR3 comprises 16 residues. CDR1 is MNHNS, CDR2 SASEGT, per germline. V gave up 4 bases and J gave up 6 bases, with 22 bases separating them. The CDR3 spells CASSGGWAGYYSEQYF. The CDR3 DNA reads TGTGCCAGCAGTGGAGGATGGGCAGGCTATTATAGCGAGCAGTACTTC.

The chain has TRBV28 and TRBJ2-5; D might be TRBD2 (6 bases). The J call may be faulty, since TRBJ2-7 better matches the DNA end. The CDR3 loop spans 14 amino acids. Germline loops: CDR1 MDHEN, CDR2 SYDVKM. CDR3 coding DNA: TGTGCCAGCAGTTTAATGGGCGCGGGACCCGAGCAGTACTTC. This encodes CASSLMGAGPEQYF.

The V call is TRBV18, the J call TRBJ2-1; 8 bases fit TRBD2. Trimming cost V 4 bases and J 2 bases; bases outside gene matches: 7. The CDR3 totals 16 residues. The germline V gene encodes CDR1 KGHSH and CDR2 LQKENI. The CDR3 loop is CASSLTSANTYNEQFF. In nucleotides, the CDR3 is TGTGCCAGCTCACTGACTAGCGCGAATACCTACAATGAGCAGTTCTTC.

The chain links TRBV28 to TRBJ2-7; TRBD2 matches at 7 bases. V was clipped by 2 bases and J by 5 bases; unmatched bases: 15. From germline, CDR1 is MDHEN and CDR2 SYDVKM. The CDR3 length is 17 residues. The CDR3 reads CASSLGPFGGRADEQYF. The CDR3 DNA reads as TGTGCCAGCAGTTTAGGCCCGTTTGGGGGGAGGGCCGACGAGCAGTACTTC.

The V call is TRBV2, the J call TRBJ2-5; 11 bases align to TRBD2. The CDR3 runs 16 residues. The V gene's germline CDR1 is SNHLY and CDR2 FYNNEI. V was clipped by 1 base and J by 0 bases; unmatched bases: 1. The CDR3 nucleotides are TGTGCCAGCAGTGAAGGACTAGCGGGGAACCAAGAGACCCAGTACTTC. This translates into CASSEGLAGNQETQYF.

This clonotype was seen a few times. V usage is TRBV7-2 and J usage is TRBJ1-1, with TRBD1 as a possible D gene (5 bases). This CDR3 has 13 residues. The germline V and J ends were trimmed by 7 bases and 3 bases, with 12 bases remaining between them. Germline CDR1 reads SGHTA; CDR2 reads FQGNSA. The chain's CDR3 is CASTRGGDTEAFF. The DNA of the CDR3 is TGTGCCAGCACCCGCGGGGGGGACACTGAAGCTTTCTTT. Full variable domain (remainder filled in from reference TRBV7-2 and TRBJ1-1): GAGVSQSPSNKVTEKGKDVELRCDPISGHTALYWYRQSLGQGLEFLIYFQGNSAPDKSGLPSDRFSAERTGGSVSTLTIQRTQQEDSAVYLCASTRGGDTEAFFGQGTRLTVV.

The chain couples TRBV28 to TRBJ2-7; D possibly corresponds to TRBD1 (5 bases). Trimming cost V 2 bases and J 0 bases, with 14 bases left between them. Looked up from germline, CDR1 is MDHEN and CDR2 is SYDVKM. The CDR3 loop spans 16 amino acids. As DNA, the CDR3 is TGTGCCAGCAGTTTACTTCAGGGCCGGACCTCCTACGAGCAGTACTTC. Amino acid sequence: CASSLLQGRTSYEQYF.

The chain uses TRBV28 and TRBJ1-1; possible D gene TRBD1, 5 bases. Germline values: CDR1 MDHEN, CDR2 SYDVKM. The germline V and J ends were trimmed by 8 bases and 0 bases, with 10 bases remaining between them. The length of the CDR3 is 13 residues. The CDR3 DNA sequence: TGTGCCAGCCGGACACCTATGAACACTGAAGCTTTCTTT. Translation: CASRTPMNTEAFF. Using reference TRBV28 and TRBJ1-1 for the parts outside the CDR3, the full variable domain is DVKVTQSSRYLVKRTGEKVFLECVQDMDHENMFWYRQDPGLGLRLIYFSYDVKMKEKGDIPEGYSVSREKKERFSLILESASTNQTSMYLCASRTPMNTEAFFGQGTRLTVV.

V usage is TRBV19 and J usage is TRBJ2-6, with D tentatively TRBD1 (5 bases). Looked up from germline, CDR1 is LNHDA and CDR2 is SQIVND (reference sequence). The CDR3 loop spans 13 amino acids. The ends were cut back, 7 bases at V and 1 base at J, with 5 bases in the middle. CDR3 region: CASKGSGANVLTF. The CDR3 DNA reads TGTGCCAGTAAGGGGTCTGGGGCCAACGTCCTGACTTTC.

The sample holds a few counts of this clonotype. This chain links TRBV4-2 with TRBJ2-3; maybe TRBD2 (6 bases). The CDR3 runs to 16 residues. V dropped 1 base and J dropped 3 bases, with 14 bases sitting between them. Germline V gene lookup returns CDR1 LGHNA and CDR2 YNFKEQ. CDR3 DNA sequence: TGTGCCAGCAGCCAAGCCACCGGGACTTTGACAGATACGCAGTATTTT. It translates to CASSQATGTLTDTQYF.

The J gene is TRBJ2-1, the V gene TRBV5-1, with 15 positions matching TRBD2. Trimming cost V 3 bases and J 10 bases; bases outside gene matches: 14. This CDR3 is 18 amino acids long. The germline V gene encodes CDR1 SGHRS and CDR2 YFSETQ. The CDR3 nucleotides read TGCGCCAGCAGCTCCCGGACTAGCGGGAGGGTATTCTACAGGGAGCAGTTCTTC. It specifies CASSSRTSGRVFYREQFF.

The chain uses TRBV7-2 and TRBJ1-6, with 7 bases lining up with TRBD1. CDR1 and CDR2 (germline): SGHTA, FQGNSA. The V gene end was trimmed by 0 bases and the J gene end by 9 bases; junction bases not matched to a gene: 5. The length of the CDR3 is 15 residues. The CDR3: CASSLAWDSISPLHF. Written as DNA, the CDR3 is TGTGCCAGCAGCTTAGCGTGGGACAGCATTTCACCCCTCCACTTT.

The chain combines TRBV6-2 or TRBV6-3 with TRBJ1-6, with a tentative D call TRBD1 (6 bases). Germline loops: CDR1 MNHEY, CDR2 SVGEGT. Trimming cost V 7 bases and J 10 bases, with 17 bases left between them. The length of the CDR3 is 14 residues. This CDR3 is CASNQMGANSPLHF. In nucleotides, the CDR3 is TGTGCCAGCAATCAGATGGGGGCGAACTCACCCCTCCACTTT.

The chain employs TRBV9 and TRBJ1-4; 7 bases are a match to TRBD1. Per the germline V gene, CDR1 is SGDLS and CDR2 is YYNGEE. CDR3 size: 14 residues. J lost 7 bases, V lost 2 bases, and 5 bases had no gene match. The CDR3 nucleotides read TGTGCCAGCAGCGTCAGGGGGGAGGCTGAAAAACTGTTTTTT. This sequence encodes CASSVRGEAEKLFF.

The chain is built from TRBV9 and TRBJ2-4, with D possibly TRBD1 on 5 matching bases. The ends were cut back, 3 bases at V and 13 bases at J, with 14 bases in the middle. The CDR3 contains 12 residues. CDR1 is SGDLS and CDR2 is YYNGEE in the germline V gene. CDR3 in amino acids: CASSADSGEQYF. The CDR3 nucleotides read TGTGCCAGCAGCGCCGACAGTGGTGAGCAGTACTTC.

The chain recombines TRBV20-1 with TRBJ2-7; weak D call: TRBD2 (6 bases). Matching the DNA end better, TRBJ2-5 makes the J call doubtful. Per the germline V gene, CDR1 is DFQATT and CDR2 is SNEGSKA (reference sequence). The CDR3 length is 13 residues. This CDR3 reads CSAEGRPQETQYF. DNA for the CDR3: TGCAGTGCGGAGGGACGGCCCCAAGAGACCCAGTACTTC.

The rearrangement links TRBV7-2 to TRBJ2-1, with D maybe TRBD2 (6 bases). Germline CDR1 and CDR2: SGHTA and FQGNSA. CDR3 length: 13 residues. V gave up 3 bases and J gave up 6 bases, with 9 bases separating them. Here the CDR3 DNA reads TGTGCCAGCAGCTTTTTGCGGGGCAATGAGCAGTTCTTC. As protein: CASSFLRGNEQFF.